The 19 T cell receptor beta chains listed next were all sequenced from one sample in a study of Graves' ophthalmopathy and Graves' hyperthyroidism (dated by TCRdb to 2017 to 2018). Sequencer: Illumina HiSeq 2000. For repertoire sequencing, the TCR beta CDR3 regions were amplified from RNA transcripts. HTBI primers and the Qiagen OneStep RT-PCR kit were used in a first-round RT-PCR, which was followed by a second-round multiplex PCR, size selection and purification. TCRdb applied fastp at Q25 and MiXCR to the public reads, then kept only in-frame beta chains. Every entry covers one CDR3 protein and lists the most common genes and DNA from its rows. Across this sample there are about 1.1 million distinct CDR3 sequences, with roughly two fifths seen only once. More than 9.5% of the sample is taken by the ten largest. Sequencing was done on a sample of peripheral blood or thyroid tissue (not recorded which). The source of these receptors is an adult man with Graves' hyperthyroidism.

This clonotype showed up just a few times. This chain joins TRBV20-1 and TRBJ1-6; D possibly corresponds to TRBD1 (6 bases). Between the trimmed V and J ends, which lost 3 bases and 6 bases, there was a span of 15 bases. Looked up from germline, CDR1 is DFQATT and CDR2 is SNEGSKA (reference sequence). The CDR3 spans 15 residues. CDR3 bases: TGCAGTGCTAGTTTTCAGGGGAGAGTTAATTCACCCCTCCACTTT. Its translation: CSASFQGRVNSPLHF.

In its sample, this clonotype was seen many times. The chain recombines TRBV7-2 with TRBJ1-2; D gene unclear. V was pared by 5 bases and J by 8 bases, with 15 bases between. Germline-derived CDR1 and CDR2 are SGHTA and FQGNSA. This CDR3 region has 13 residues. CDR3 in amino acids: CASSPPIRLGYTF. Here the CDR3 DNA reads TGTGCCAGCAGCCCACCGATTCGGTTGGGCTACACCTTC.

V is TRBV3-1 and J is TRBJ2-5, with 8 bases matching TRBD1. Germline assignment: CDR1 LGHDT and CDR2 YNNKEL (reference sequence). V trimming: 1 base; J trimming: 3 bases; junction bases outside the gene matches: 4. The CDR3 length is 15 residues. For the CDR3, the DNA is TGTGCCAGCAGCCAAGGGACAGGGTGGGAAGAGACCCAGTACTTC. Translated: CASSQGTGWEETQYF.

Here the CDR3 DNA reads TGCGCCAGCAGCACGGAACAGGGTACAGGCTACACCTTC. Its translation: CASSTEQGTGYTF. This chain uses TRBV5-1 with TRBJ1-2; weak D call: TRBD1 (6 bases). Germline-derived CDR1 and CDR2 are SGHRS and YFSETQ. This CDR3 spans 13 amino acids. V lost 4 bases and J lost 8, with 15 bases in between.

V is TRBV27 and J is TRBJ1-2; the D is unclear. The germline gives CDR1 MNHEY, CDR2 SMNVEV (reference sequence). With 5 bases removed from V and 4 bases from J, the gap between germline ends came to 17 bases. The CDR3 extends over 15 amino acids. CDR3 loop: CASSPRGGPLYGYTF. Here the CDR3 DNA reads TGTGCCAGCAGTCCCCGGGGAGGGCCACTCTATGGCTACACCTTC.

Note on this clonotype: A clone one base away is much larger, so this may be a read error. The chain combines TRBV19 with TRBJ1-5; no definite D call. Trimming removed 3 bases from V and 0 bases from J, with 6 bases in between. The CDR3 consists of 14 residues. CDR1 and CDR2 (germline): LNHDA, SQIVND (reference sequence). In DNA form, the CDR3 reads TGTGCCAGTAGTATCCCAGATAGCAATCAGCCCCAGCATTTT. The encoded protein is CASSIPDSNQPQHF.

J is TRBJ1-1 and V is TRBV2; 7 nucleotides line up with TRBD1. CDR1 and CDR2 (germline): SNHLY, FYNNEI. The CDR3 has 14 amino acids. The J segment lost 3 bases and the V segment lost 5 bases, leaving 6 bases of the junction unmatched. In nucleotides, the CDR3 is TGTGCCAGCAGTTACAGGGGCGAGTACACTGAAGCTTTCTTT. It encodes CASSYRGEYTEAFF.

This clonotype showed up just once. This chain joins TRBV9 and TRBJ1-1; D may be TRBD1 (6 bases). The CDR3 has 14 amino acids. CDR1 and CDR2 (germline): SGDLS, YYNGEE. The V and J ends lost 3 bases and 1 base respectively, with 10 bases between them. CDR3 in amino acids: CASSARGGNTEAFF. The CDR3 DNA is TGTGCCAGCAGCGCCAGGGGCGGGAACACTGAAGCTTTCTTT. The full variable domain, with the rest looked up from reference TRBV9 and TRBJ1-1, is DSGVTQTPKHLITATGQRVTLRCSPRSGDLSVYWYQQSLDQGLQFLIQYYNGEERAKGNILERFSAQQFPDLHSELNLSSLELGDSALYFCASSARGGNTEAFFGQGTRLTVV.

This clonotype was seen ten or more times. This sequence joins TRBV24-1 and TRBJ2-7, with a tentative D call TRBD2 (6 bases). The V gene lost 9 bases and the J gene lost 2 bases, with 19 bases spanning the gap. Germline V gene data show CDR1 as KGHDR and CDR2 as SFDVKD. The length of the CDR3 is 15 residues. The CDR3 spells CATPVVGGTTYEQYF. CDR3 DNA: TGTGCCACCCCCGTAGTGGGGGGAACAACCTACGAGCAGTACTTC.

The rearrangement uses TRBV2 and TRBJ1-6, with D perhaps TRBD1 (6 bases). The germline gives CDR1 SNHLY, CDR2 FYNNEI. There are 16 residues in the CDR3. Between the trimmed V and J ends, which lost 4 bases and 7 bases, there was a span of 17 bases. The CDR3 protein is CASSASLARGNSPLHF. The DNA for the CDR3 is TGTGCCAGCAGTGCTAGTTTGGCCAGGGGCAATTCACCCCTCCACTTT.

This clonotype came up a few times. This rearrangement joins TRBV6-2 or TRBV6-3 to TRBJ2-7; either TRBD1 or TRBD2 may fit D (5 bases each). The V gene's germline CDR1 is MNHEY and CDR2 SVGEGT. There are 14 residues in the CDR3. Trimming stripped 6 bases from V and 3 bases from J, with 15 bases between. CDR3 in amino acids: CASRRAGPNYEQYF. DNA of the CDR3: TGTGCCAGCAGGAGGGCAGGGCCGAACTACGAGCAGTACTTC.

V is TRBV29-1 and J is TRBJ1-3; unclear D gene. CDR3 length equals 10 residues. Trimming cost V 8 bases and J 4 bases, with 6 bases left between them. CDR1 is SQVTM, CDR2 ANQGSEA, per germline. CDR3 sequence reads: CSSDGNTIYF. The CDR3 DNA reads TGCAGCTCAGACGGAAACACCATATATTTT.

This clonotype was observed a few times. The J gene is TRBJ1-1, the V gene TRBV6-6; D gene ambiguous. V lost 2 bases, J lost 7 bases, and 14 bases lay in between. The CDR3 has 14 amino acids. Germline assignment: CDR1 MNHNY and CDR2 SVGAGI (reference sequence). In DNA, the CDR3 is TGTGCCAGCAGTTACGGGGATCGGAAATATGAAGCTTTCTTT. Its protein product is CASSYGDRKYEAFF.

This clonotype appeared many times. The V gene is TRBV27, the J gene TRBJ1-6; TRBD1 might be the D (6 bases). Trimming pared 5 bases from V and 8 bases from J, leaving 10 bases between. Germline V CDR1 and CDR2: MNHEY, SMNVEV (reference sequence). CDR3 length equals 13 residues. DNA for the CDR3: TGTGCCAGCAGTGACAGGCCCTATTCACCCCTCCACTTT. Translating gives CASSDRPYSPLHF.

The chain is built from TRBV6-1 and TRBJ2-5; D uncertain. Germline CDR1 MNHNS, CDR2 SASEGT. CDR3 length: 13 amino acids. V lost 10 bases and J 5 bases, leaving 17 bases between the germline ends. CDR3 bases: TGTGCCATCACCGATGGGCGTTCGGAGACCCAGTACTTC. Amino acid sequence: CAITDGRSETQYF.

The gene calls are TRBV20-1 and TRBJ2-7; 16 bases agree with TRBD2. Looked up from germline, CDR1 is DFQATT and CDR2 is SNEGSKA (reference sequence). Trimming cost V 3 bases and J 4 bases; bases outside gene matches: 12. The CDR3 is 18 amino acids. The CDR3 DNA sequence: TGCAGTGCTAGGGACCCGGGACTAGCGGGGGGGACCGGGTACGAGCAGTACTTC. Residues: CSARDPGLAGGTGYEQYF.

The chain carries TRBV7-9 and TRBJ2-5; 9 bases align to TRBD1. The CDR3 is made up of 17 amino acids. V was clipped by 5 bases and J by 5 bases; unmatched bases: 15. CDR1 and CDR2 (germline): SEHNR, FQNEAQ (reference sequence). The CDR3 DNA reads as TGTGCCAGCAGCCCAAGGCACGGACAGGGGTATGGTGAGACCCAGTACTTC. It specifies CASSPRHGQGYGETQYF.

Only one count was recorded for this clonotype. The CDR3 here is CASSRLGEKLFF. CDR3 DNA sequence: TGTGCCAGCTCACGGCTGGGTGAAAAACTGTTTTTT. The V gene is TRBV18, the J gene TRBJ1-4; unclear D gene. The CDR3 totals 12 residues. V was cut by 4 bases and J by 7 bases, with 7 bases left in between. CDR1 KGHSH and CDR2 LQKENI come from the germline V gene.

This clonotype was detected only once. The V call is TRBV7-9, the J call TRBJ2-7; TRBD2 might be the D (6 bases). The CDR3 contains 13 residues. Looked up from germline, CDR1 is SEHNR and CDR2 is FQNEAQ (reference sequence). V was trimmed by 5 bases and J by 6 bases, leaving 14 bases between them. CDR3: CASSLGSYSEQYF. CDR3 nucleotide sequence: TGTGCCAGCAGCCTCGGGAGCTACTCCGAGCAGTACTTC.